The rows below give T cell receptor beta chains drawn from one sample of a study of cytomegalovirus exposure and HLA in healthy donors. Generated by immunoSEQ multiplex PCR, the TCRdb table keeps only in-frame clones and is missing some. The data hold 200,000 or so clones, with over 70% observed a single time. Material: PBMCs. Receptors originate from a boy between 2 and 10 years old in good health and CMV-seronegative. Each CDR3 is given without its conserved first and last residue. Fields, in order: CDR3 length, V gene, CDR3 protein.

>11|TRBV7-9
ASSLGANYGYT
>12|TRBV9
ASSVGALNTEAF
>14|TRBV7-2
ASRSRGQGEDYGYT
>14|TRBV19
ASSKTSGSSTYEQY
>10|TRBV19
ASSFEGGEQY
>12|TRBV29-1
SVEALEVSYGYT
>13|TRBV11-2
ASSSWDRGRYEQY
>13|TRBV19
ASNTGQGTNYGYT
>9|TRBV25-1
ASSVGDTQY
>12|TRBV11-2
ASSLAGVSYEQY
>12|TRBV5-4
ASSSPGGSTEAF
>12|TRBV6-6
ASSYSAGSGGYT
>14|TRBV7-8
ASSTLDMSSYNEQF
>11|TRBV29-1
SVDGGGSYEQY
>13|TRBV7-9
ASSLVWQGEETQY
>17|TRBV5-4
ASSSPGLAAARSYNEQF
>14|TRBV5-8
ASSLAASKGHNEQF
>14|TRBV30
AWSGRGGPFKETQY
>15|TRBV19
ASSMFAGPSSSYEQY
>15|TRBV4-2
ASSQVPRASGGSEQF
>13|TRBV7-9
ASSPETGMNTEAF
>12|TRBV29-1
SASASVLRKTQY
>14|TRBV6-1
ASSAGTGGLNTEAF
>13|TRBV18
ASSPPGTGGYEQY